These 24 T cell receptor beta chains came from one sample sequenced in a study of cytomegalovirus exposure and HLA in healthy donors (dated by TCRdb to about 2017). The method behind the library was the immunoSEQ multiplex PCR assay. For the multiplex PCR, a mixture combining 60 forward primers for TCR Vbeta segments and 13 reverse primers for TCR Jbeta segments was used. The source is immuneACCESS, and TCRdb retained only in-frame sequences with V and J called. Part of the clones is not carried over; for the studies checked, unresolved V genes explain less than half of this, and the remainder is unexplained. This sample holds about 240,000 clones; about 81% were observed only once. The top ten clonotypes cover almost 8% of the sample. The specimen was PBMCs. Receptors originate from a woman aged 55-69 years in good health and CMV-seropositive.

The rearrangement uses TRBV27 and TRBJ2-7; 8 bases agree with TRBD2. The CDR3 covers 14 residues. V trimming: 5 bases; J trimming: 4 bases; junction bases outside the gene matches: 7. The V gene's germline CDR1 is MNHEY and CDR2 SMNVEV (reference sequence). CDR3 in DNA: TGTGCCAGCAGTAGAGGGGCGGGAGGTTACGAGCAGTACTTC. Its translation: CASSRGAGGYEQYF.

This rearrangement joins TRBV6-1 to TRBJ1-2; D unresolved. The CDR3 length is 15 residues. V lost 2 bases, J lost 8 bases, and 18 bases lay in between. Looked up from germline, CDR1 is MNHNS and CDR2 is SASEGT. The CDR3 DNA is TGTGCCAGCAGTGAATCGTCCATCCCCCGTGGCGGCTACACCTTC. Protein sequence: CASSESSIPRGGYTF.

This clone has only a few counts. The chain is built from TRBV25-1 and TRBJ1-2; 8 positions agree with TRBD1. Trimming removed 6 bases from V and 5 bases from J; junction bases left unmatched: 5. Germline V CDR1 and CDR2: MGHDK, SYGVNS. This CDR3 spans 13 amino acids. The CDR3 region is CASRFNRGYGYTF. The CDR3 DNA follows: TGTGCCAGCAGGTTCAACAGGGGGTATGGCTACACCTTC.

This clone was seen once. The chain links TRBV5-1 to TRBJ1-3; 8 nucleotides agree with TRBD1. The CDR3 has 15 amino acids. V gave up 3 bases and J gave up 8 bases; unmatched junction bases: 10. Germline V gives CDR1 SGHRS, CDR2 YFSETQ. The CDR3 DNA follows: TGCGCCAGCAGCTACATTGGGACAGGCCTTGACACCATATATTTT. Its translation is CASSYIGTGLDTIYF.

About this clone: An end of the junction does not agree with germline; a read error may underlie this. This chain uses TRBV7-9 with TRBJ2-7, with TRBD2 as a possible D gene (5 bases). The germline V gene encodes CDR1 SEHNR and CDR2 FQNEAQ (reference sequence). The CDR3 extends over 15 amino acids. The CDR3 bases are TGTTCCAGCAGTTCTATAAGCGGAAACTCCTACGAGCAGTACTTC. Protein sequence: CSSSSISGNSYEQYF.

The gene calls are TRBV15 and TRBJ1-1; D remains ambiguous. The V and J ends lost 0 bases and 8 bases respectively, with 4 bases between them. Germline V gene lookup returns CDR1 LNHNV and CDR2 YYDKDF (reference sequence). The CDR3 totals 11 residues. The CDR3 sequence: CATSREREAFF. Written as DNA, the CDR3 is TGTGCCACCAGCAGAGAGCGGGAAGCTTTCTTT.

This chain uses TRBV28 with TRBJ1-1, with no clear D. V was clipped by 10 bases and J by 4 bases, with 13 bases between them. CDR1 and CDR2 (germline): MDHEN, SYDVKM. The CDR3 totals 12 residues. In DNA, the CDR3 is TGTGCCACTATCGGAGGAGGCACTGAAGCTTTCTTT. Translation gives CATIGGGTEAFF.

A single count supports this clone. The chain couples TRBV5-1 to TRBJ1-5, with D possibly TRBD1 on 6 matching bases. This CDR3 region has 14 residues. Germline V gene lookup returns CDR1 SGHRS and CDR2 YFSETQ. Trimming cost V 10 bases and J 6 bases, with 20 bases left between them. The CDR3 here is CAGTHTGWCQPQHF. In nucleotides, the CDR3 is TGCGCCGGGACGCACACAGGGTGGTGTCAGCCCCAGCATTTT.

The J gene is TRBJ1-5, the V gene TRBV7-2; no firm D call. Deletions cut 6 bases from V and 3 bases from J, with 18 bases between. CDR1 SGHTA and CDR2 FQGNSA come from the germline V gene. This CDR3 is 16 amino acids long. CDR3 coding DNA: TGTGCCAGCAGTCAAGCCCCCGTCCCGAACAATCAGCCCCAGCATTTT. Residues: CASSQAPVPNNQPQHF.

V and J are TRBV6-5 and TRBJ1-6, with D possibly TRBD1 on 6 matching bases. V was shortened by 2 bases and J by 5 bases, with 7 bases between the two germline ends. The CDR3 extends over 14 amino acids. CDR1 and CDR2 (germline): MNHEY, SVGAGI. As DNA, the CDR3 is TGTGCCAGCAGTTACCAGGGGAATAATTCACCCCTCCACTTT. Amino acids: CASSYQGNNSPLHF.

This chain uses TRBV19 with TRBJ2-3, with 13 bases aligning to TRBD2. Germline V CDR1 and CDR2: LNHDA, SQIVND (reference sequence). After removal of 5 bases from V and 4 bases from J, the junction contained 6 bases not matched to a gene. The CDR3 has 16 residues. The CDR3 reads CASSPRLAGGADTQYF. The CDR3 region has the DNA TGTGCCAGTAGTCCCAGACTAGCGGGAGGAGCAGATACGCAGTATTTT. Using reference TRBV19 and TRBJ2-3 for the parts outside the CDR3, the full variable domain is DGGITQSPKYLFRKEGQNVTLSCEQNLNHDAMYWYRQDPGQGLRLIYYSQIVNDFQKGDIAEGYSVSREKKESFPLTVTSAQKNPTAFYLCASSPRLAGGADTQYFGPGTRLTVL.

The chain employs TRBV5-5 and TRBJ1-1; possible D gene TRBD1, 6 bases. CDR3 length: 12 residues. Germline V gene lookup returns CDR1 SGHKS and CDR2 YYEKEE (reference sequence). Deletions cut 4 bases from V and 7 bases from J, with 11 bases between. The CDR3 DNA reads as TGTGCCAGCAGCAGGGACATTTATGAAGCTTTCTTT. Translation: CASSRDIYEAFF.

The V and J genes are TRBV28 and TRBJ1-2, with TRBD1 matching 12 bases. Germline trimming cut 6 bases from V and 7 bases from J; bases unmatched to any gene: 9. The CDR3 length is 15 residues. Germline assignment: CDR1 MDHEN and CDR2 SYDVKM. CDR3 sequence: CASRTGTGGAGGYTF. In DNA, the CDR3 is TGTGCCAGCAGGACCGGGACAGGGGGCGCAGGTGGCTACACCTTC.

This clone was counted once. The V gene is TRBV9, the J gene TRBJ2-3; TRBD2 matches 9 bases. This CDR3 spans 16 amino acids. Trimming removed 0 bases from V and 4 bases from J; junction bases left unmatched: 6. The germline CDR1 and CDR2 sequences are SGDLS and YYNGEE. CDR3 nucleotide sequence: TGTGCCAGCAGCGTAGCGGCGGGAGGGCCATCAGATACGCAGTATTTT. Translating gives CASSVAAGGPSDTQYF.

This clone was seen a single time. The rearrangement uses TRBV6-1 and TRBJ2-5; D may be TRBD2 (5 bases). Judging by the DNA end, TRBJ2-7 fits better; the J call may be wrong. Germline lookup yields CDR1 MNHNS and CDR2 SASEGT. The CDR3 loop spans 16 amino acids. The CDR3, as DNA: TGTGCCAGCAGTGAAGGGGCCCAGCGGAGCACCTACGAGCAGTACTTC. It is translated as CASSEGAQRSTYEQYF.

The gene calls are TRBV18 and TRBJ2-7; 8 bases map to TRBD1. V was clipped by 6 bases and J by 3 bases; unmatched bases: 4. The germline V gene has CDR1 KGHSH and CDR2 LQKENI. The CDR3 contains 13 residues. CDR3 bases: TGTGCCAGCTCCCGGGACAGGATCTACGAGCAGTACTTC. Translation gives CASSRDRIYEQYF.

CDR3 residues: CATSTRTGTGYEQYF. The DNA for the CDR3 is TGTGCCACCAGCACTAGGACAGGGACTGGCTACGAGCAGTACTTC. This chain links TRBV15 with TRBJ2-7; 8 nucleotides line up with TRBD1. V was clipped by 4 bases and J by 3 bases; unmatched bases: 8. CDR1 and CDR2 from the germline V gene are LNHNV and YYDKDF (reference sequence). This CDR3 has 15 residues.

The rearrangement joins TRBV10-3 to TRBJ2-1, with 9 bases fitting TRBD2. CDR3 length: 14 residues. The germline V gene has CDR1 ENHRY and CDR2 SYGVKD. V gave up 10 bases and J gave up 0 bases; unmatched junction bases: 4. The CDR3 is CATVAGASYNEQFF. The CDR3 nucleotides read TGTGCCACCGTAGCGGGAGCCTCCTACAATGAGCAGTTCTTC.

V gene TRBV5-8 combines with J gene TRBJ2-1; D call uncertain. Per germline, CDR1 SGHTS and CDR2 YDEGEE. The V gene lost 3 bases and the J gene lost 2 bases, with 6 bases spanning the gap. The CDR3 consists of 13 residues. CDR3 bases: TGTGCCAGCAGCTCCCCTACCTACAATGAGCAGTTCTTC. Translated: CASSSPTYNEQFF.

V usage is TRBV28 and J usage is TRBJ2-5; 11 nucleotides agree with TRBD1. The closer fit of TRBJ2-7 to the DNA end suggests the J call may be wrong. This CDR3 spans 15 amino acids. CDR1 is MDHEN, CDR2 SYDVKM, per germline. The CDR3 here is CASSLTGQGGYEQYF. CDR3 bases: TGTGCCAGCAGTTTAACGGGACAGGGGGGTTACGAGCAGTACTTC.

In nucleotides, the CDR3 is TGTGCCAGCAGTGGGGCGGTCAGGGCCGGGGAGCAGTACTTC. This encodes CASSGAVRAGEQYF. The J gene is TRBJ2-7, the V gene TRBV11-2, with D maybe TRBD1 (5 bases). V dropped 6 bases and J dropped 7 bases, with 19 bases sitting between them. Germline CDR1 and CDR2: SGHAT and FQNNGV. The CDR3 covers 14 residues.

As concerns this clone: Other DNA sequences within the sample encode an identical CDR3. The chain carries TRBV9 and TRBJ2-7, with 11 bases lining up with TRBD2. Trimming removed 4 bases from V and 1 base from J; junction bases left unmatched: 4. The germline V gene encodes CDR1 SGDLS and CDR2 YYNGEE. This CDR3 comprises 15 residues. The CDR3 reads CASSPGTSGSYEQYF. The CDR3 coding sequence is TGTGCCAGCAGCCCCGGGACTAGCGGATCCTACGAGCAGTACTTC.

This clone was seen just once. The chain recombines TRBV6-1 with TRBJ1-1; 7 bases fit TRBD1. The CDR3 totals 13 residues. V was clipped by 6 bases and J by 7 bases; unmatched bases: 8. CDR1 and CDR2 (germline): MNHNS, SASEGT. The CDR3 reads CASREGQNREAFF. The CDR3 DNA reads TGTGCCAGCAGGGAGGGACAGAATCGTGAAGCTTTCTTT.

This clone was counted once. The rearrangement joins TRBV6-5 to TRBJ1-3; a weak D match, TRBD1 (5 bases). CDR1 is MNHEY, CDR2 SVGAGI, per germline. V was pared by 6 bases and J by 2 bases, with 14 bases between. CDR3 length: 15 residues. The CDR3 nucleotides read TGTGCCAGCAGGTCTGACAGACGGCCTGGAAACACCATATATTTT. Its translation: CASRSDRRPGNTIYF.